This T cell receptor (beta chain) originates from a study of blood T cell repertoires in COVID-19. The wider study: Researchers got acute and convalescent COVID-19 samples from the United States, Italy and Spain.

Trimming pared 7 bases from V and 4 bases from J, leaving 13 bases between. The length of the CDR3 is 13 residues. CDR1 and CDR2 (germline): SNHLY, FYNNEI. Method: immunoSEQ multiplex PCR; TCRdb's copy keeps in-frame clones and lacks some. Of some 230,000 clones listed, about nine tenths are singletons. J is TRBJ2-5 and V is TRBV2; no clear D. The source material was peripheral blood. This sequence was found in a man aged 25 to 40 who had recovered from COVID-19. CDR3 in amino acids: CASILDFAETQYF. In DNA form, the CDR3 reads TGTGCCAGCATTCTCGACTTTGCAGAGACCCAGTACTTC.